Listed below are T cell receptor beta chains from one sample, sequenced in a study of cytomegalovirus exposure and HLA in healthy donors. Libraries were prepared by immunoSEQ multiplex PCR; TCRdb keeps only in-frame clonotypes and omits some of them. The sample records about 280,000 clones, roughly 90% being singletons. The sequencing sample was made of PBMCs. The receptors here all came from a woman under 30 in good health and CMV-seronegative. Both conserved end residues are part of each CDR3. Expanded clones are given a class, and other clones once, few, many or no size at all.

TRBJ2-1,TRBV7-9,-,CASSLGLAGGGNEQFF
TRBJ2-7,TRBV14,-,CASSHWTGRVHEQYF
TRBJ2-2,TRBV27,few,CASSLRPGELFF
TRBJ1-2,TRBV5-4,-,CASSFRDRANYGYTF
TRBJ2-1,TRBV6-1,-,CASRTGDEQFF
TRBJ2-7,TRBV28,-,CASSRDFIGAEQYF
TRBJ2-5,TRBV27,-,CASSLSRLAGGQETQYF
TRBJ2-5,TRBV9,-,CASSVGLAEETQYF
TRBJ2-7,TRBV2,-,CASKSGDHAYEQYF
TRBJ2-1,TRBV7-3,-,CASSSGTDSSYNEQFF
TRBJ2-2,TRBV28,-,CASTFIGAGANTGELFF
TRBJ1-4,TRBV28,-,CASRQGRMEKLFF
TRBJ1-1,TRBV5-1,once,CASSRGERHRYTEAFF
TRBJ2-1,TRBV30,-,CAWSVKYVRERHEQFF
TRBJ2-7,TRBV7-9,-,CASSSRQSYEQYF
TRBJ1-2,TRBV19,few,CASSTQWDRRFGYTF
TRBJ2-1,TRBV11-2,-,CASSRSYNEQFF
TRBJ1-2,TRBV28,few,CASSTKSYGYTF
TRBJ1-1,TRBV28,-,CASSSREGEAFF
TRBJ1-2,TRBV25-1,-,CASRPGTGNLLSNYGYTF
TRBJ2-7,TRBV5-8,-,CASSTGQGEYEQYF
TRBJ1-1,TRBV5-6,-,CASSFIWASVNTEAFF
TRBJ2-2,TRBV28,few,CASSLTLAGDTGELFF
TRBJ2-2,TRBV4-3,-,CASSQGTSGRPRRGGELFF
TRBJ2-7,TRBV5-1,-,CASSQYGRSGSYEQYF
TRBJ2-7,TRBV28,-,CASSPPPGQGALNEQYF